This T cell receptor (beta chain) came from a study of beta chain features in type 1 diabetes. Every bit of the isolated RNA underwent reverse transcription, so sequencing read expressed TCRB transcripts. This table comes from immunoSEQ multiplex PCR, and its TCRdb copy is limited to in-frame clones, with some not included. The sample shows under 400,000 clones, 10% to 15% of them seen only once. Germline assignment: CDR1 SGHTA and CDR2 FQGNSA. The CDR3 sequence is 14 residues long. V lost 2 bases to trimming and J lost 4 bases, with 10 bases between them. This clone has more than one count but fewer than ten.

Sequenced sample: naive CD4+ T cells from blood. This TCR derives from a man aged 18-30 years in good health. The J gene is TRBJ2-3, the V gene TRBV7-2, with TRBD2 as a possible D gene (6 bases). The DNA of the CDR3 is TGTGCCAGCAGCTTACAAGGCGGGGCAGATACGCAGTATTTT. The encoded protein is CASSLQGGADTQYF.